This is a list of T cell receptor beta chains from one sample in a study of blood T cell repertoires in COVID-19. TCRdb's copy holds only in-frame clones and misses some; the assay was immunoSEQ multiplex PCR. The sample lists over 150,000 clones, about 86% occurring once. Sample: PBMCs or T cells enriched from blood (not recorded which). These receptors were obtained from a middle-aged man who had recovered from COVID-19. Both conserved end residues are part of each CDR3. D genes are given only for firm matches. Some rows have no size entry. The others give once, few or many, or a class for an expanded clone.

>TRBV18|-|TRBJ1-1|-
CASTSRSAGTNTEAFF
TGTGCCAGCACCTCACGTTCGGCAGGAACGAACACTGAAGCTTTCTTT
>TRBV7-8|-|TRBJ2-7|-
CASSFGTLSYEQYF
TGTGCCAGCAGCTTTGGGACATTGTCCTACGAGCAGTACTTC
>TRBV11-2|-|TRBJ1-5|-
CASSTHRNQPQHF
TGTGCCAGCAGCACCCACAGGAATCAGCCCCAGCATTTT
>TRBV11-2|-|TRBJ1-3|-
CASSLGGGGNTIYF
TGTGCCAGCAGCTTAGGCGGGGGTGGAAACACCATATATTTT
>TRBV5-1|-|TRBJ2-2|-
CASNDGTLTGELFF
TGCGCCAGCAACGACGGGACTCTCACCGGGGAGCTGTTTTTT
>TRBV19|-|TRBJ2-7|-
CASSIPGLVYEQYF
TGTGCCAGTAGTATTCCGGGGTTAGTCTACGAGCAGTACTTC
>TRBV6-1|TRBD1|TRBJ2-5|few
CASSEVGGQGGETQYF
TGTGCCAGCAGTGAAGTTGGGGGACAGGGAGGGGAGACCCAGTACTTC
>TRBV15|TRBD2|TRBJ2-3|-
CATSRDSLAGGSTDTQYF
TGTGCCACCAGCAGAGATAGTTTGGCGGGGGGAAGCACAGATACGCAGTATTTT
>TRBV10-3|TRBD2|TRBJ2-3|-
CAISFSGGTDTQYF
TGTGCCATCAGTTTTAGCGGGGGTACAGATACGCAGTATTTT
>TRBV6-1|TRBD1|TRBJ1-5|-
CASSDRDRGRAQPQHF
TGTGCCAGCAGTGATCGGGACAGGGGGAGGGCTCAGCCCCAGCATTTT
>TRBV19|-|TRBJ2-3|-
CASSIERNTDTQYF
TGTGCCAGTAGTATAGAGCGGAACACAGATACGCAGTATTTT
>TRBV18|-|TRBJ2-3|-
CATRIQDTQYF
TGTGCCACCCGTATACAAGATACGCAGTATTTT
>TRBV3-1/TRBV3-2|TRBD1|TRBJ1-1|-
CASSRDRDAFF
TGTGCCAGCAGCCGGGACAGGGACGCTTTCTTT
>TRBV12-3/TRBV12-4|TRBD1|TRBJ1-1|-
CASSPGQGIGAFF
TGTGCCAGCAGTCCTGGACAGGGAATAGGAGCTTTCTTT
>TRBV18|-|TRBJ2-6|few
CASSPGGANVLTF
TGTGCCAGCTCACCCGGGGGGGCCAACGTCCTGACTTTC
>TRBV19|-|TRBJ1-3|-
CASSIGSGGNTIYF
TGTGCCAGTAGTATTGGTTCGGGAGGAAACACCATATATTTT
>TRBV3-1/TRBV3-2|TRBD2|TRBJ2-3|medium-sized
CASSPGLAGATYTDTQYF
TGTGCCAGCAGCCCGGGACTAGCGGGGGCTACATACACAGATACGCAGTATTTT
>TRBV25-1|-|TRBJ1-1|-
CASMRGNTEAFF
TGTGCCAGCATGCGGGGGAACACTGAAGCTTTCTTT
>TRBV27|TRBD1|TRBJ1-5|-
CASRDRGNQPQHF
TGTGCCAGCAGGGACAGGGGCAATCAGCCCCAGCATTTT
>TRBV7-9|TRBD1|TRBJ1-6|-
CASSGGQGFYNSPLHF
TGTGCCAGCAGCGGGGGACAGGGTTTCTATAATTCACCCCTCCACTTT
>TRBV7-3|-|TRBJ1-2|-
CASSPRGGDYGYTF
TGTGCCAGCAGCCCGCGGGGGGGAGACTATGGCTACACCTTC
>TRBV6-2/TRBV6-3|-|TRBJ2-2|few
CASSPLGAGELFF
TGTGCCAGCAGCCCCCTGGGGGCTGGGGAGCTGTTTTTT
>TRBV7-9|TRBD1|TRBJ1-1|-
CASRYLGQGDTEAFF
TGTGCCAGCAGATACTTGGGACAGGGGGACACTGAAGCTTTCTTT
>TRBV18|TRBD1|TRBJ2-7|-
CASSGQGGSYEQYF
TGTGCCAGCTCGGGACAGGGGGGCTCCTACGAGCAGTACTTC
>TRBV7-7|-|TRBJ1-2|-
CASSLNYGAGRYGYTF
TGTGCTAGCAGCTTGAATTACGGCGCAGGGAGGTATGGCTACACCTTC
>TRBV5-6|-|TRBJ1-1|once
CASSPPGRNTEAFF
TGTGCCAGCAGCCCTCCAGGTCGGAACACTGAAGCTTTCTTT
>TRBV27|-|TRBJ1-6|-
CASRSQNNSPLHF
TGTGCCAGCAGGAGCCAAAATAATTCACCCCTCCACTTT
>TRBV19|-|TRBJ2-3|-
CASSIASPDTQYF
TGTGCCAGTAGTATAGCTAGTCCGGATACGCAGTATTTT
>TRBV11-1|-|TRBJ2-5|-
CASSLGGDRPGETQYF
TGTGCCAGCAGCTTGGGGGGGGACAGGCCGGGCGAGACCCAGTACTTC
>TRBV6-5|-|TRBJ1-1|many
CASSPSPAEAFF
TGTGCCAGCAGTCCATCCCCGGCTGAAGCTTTCTTT
>TRBV10-3|-|TRBJ1-1|-
CAISESADLNTEAFF
TGTGCCATCAGTGAGTCGGCAGATCTGAACACTGAAGCTTTCTTT
>TRBV4-3|-|TRBJ1-3|-
CASSQRAVVGGADSGNTIYF
TGCGCCAGCAGCCAAAGAGCGGTGGTAGGAGGTGCCGACTCTGGAAACACCATATATTTT
>TRBV4-2|-|TRBJ1-1|-
CASSQVTPRDTEAFF
TGTGCCAGCAGCCAAGTCACACCGAGGGACACTGAAGCTTTCTTT
>TRBV25-1|-|TRBJ1-4|once
CASSEPGGLWEKLFF
TGTGCCAGCAGTGAACCTGGAGGGTTATGGGAAAAACTGTTTTTT
>TRBV6-1|-|TRBJ1-5|-
CASSEFRGASNQPQHF
TGTGCCAGCAGTGAATTTCGGGGGGCGAGCAATCAGCCCCAGCATTTT
>TRBV5-1|-|TRBJ2-7|-
CASSWGQGPKSYEQYF
TGCGCCAGCAGCTGGGGCCAGGGGCCTAAATCCTACGAGCAGTACTTC
>TRBV5-1|-|TRBJ2-3|-
CASKGGTDTQYF
TGCGCCAGCAAGGGGGGCACAGATACGCAGTATTTT
>TRBV2|TRBD1|TRBJ2-2|-
CASTLGTGIAGELFF
TGTGCCAGCACCCTCGGGACAGGGATAGCCGGGGAGCTGTTTTTT
>TRBV7-8|TRBD2|TRBJ2-1|once
CASSLGRAGGDNEQFF
TGTGCCAGCAGCTTAGGTAGAGCGGGGGGGGACAATGAGCAGTTCTTC
>TRBV7-8|TRBD1|TRBJ2-6|-
CASSLAEWRQGISGANVLTF
TGTGCCAGCAGCTTAGCGGAATGGAGACAGGGGATCTCTGGGGCCAACGTCCTGACTTTC
>TRBV5-6|-|TRBJ1-1|-
CASSGYRVNTEAFF
TGTGCCAGCAGCGGGTACAGGGTCAACACTGAAGCTTTCTTT
>TRBV18|-|TRBJ1-3|-
CASSPNAQIYTIYF
TGTGCCAGCTCACCAAATGCACAGATTTACACCATATATTTT
>TRBV27|TRBD1|TRBJ1-1|once
CASSLGTGVNTEAFF
TGTGCCAGCAGTTTAGGGACAGGGGTGAACACTGAAGCTTTCTTT
>TRBV2|-|TRBJ2-1|few
CASSGPGNEQFF
TGTGCCAGCAGTGGCCCGGGCAATGAGCAGTTCTTC
>TRBV7-2|TRBD1|TRBJ1-2|few
CASRQDRGRNYGYTF
TGTGCCAGCAGACAAGACAGGGGGCGCAACTATGGCTACACCTTC
>TRBV9|-|TRBJ1-1|-
CASSVGTVGWTEAFF
TGTGCCAGCAGCGTAGGGACAGTAGGATGGACTGAAGCTTTCTTT
>TRBV5-1|TRBD2|TRBJ2-7|few
CASSSHLGGGDVEQYF
TGCGCCAGCAGCTCCCACCTTGGCGGGGGGGACGTGGAGCAGTACTTC